The rows below give T cell receptor beta chains drawn from one sample of a study of shared clonotypes between healthy human individuals. Only in-frame clones appear in the TCRdb table, and some are missing; sequencing was by immunoSEQ multiplex PCR. The profile shows fewer than 800,000 clones, roughly nine tenths of them singletons. The sample was naive CD8+ T cells sorted from blood. Receptor source: a man aged 25 to 45 in good health. Each CDR3 is given with its conserved first and last residue. A D gene is named only where the DNA matches it firmly. Size is omitted from some rows. Given values are once, few, many or a class for expanded clones.

clone size,CDR3 length,D gene,J gene,V gene,CDR3 protein,CDR3 DNA
-,17,TRBD1,TRBJ1-1,TRBV27,CASSLRSGTVFGTEAFF,TGTGCCAGCAGTCTACGCTCCGGGACAGTTTTTGGCACTGAAGCTTTCTTT
-,14,TRBD2,TRBJ2-7,TRBV7-9,CASSTGTSGYEQYF,TGTGCCAGCAGCACCGGGACTAGCGGCTACGAGCAGTACTTC
-,14,TRBD1,TRBJ2-1,TRBV6-1,CASMDRLSYNEQFF,TGTGCCAGCATGGACAGGCTTTCCTACAATGAGCAGTTCTTC
-,15,-,TRBJ2-7,TRBV6-1,CASSAAASRAHEQYF,TGTGCCAGCAGTGCTGCTGCTAGCAGGGCCCACGAGCAGTACTTC
-,13,-,TRBJ2-7,TRBV4-1,CASGPSGGNEQYF,TGCGCCAGCGGTCCGAGCGGAGGGAACGAGCAGTACTTC
-,13,-,TRBJ1-1,TRBV2,CASNQGGGSEAFF,TGTGCCAGCAATCAGGGTGGGGGGTCTGAAGCTTTCTTT
-,13,-,TRBJ2-7,TRBV13,CASSLRSDYEQYF,TGTGCCAGCAGCCTCCGGTCCGATTACGAGCAGTACTTC
-,14,-,TRBJ2-2,TRBV6-5,CASSVQGPTGELFF,TGTGCCAGCAGTGTACAGGGACCCACCGGGGAGCTGTTTTTT
-,14,-,TRBJ2-7,TRBV6-5,CASSLSRASYEQYF,TGTGCCAGCAGCCTATCGCGGGCGTCCTACGAGCAGTACTTC
-,18,TRBD1,TRBJ1-1,TRBV5-1,CASSLRQGAKSQRTEAFF,TGCGCCAGCAGCCTTCGACAGGGGGCTAAATCGCAGCGGACTGAAGCTTTCTTT
once,15,-,TRBJ2-5,TRBV4-1,CASSQGGGLGETQYF,TGCGCCAGCAGCCAAGGAGGCGGACTGGGGGAGACCCAGTACTTC
-,17,-,TRBJ1-4,TRBV27,CASSSMTPRPKVEKLFF,TGTGCCAGCAGTTCGATGACCCCCAGGCCGAAGGTTGAAAAACTGTTTTTT
-,13,-,TRBJ2-1,TRBV19,CASRPPSGNEQFF,TGTGCCAGTAGACCCCCAAGCGGCAATGAGCAGTTCTTC
-,13,-,TRBJ2-7,TRBV9,CASSVVPGPEQYF,TGTGCCAGCAGCGTAGTTCCGGGACCCGAGCAGTACTTC
-,11,TRBD1,TRBJ1-2,TRBV29-1,CSALGQGLDTF,TGCAGCGCCCTAGGACAGGGACTTGACACCTTC
-,14,-,TRBJ1-2,TRBV13,CASSLGQGDYGYTF,TGTGCCAGCAGCTTAGGACAGGGCGACTATGGCTACACCTTC
-,15,-,TRBJ2-4,TRBV7-9,CASRDGREGKNIQYF,TGTGCCAGCCGAGACGGGAGAGAGGGAAAAAACATTCAGTACTTC
-,13,-,TRBJ2-7,TRBV29-1,CSVETQNSYEQYF,TGCAGCGTTGAAACACAGAACTCCTACGAGCAGTACTTC
-,16,TRBD1,TRBJ1-2,TRBV7-2,CASSSIMVAGGDGYTF,TGTGCCAGCAGCTCAATAATGGTGGCAGGGGGCGATGGCTACACCTTC
-,17,TRBD2,TRBJ2-2,TRBV9,CASSGGPEGGHSGELFF,TGTGCCAGCAGCGGAGGCCCGGAGGGAGGGCATTCCGGGGAGCTGTTTTTT
-,15,-,TRBJ1-1,TRBV4-3,CASSQDLVGGTEAFF,TGCGCCAGCAGCCAAGATCTGGTGGGGGGTACTGAAGCTTTCTTT
-,15,-,TRBJ1-1,TRBV4-1,CASSHTGLGGTEAFF,TGCGCCAGCAGCCATACAGGGCTCGGGGGCACTGAAGCTTTCTTT
-,13,-,TRBJ2-7,TRBV7-9,CASSSPRGWEQYF,TGTGCCAGCAGCTCCCCCCGGGGGTGGGAGCAGTACTTC
-,15,TRBD2,TRBJ2-1,TRBV19,CASSRTSGPYNEQFF,TGTGCCAGTAGCAGGACTAGCGGGCCCTACAATGAGCAGTTCTTC
-,15,TRBD2,TRBJ2-1,TRBV27,CASSLWLAGGNEQFF,TGTGCCAGCAGTTTATGGCTAGCGGGAGGAAATGAGCAGTTCTTC
-,12,TRBD1,TRBJ2-7,TRBV7-9,CASSPTGAEQYF,TGTGCCAGCAGCCCGACAGGGGCCGAGCAGTACTTC
-,14,TRBD2,TRBJ2-1,TRBV13,CASSSTSGTNEQFF,TGTGCCAGCAGCTCTACTAGCGGGACAAATGAGCAGTTCTTC
-,12,-,TRBJ2-7,TRBV11-2,CASSQRGYEQYF,TGTGCCAGCAGCCAGCGTGGCTACGAGCAGTACTTC
-,14,-,TRBJ2-3,TRBV13,CASSSEDYPDTQYF,TGTGCCAGCAGCTCAGAGGACTACCCAGATACGCAGTATTTT
once,11,-,TRBJ2-3,TRBV20-1,CSEKSADTQYF,TGCAGTGAAAAATCTGCGGATACGCAGTATTTT
once,18,TRBD2,TRBJ2-1,TRBV29-1,CSVVDWKMGEGRYPEQFF,TGCAGCGTTGTGGATTGGAAAATGGGGGAGGGCCGGTATCCTGAGCAGTTCTTC
-,14,-,TRBJ2-3,TRBV4-1,CASSQGPLTDTQYF,TGCGCCAGCAGCCAAGGTCCCCTGACAGATACGCAGTATTTT
-,19,TRBD1,TRBJ2-7,TRBV5-1,CASSTDRGQDHYRPYEQYF,TGCGCCAGCAGCACAGACAGGGGGCAGGACCACTATCGCCCCTACGAGCAGTACTTC
-,16,TRBD2,TRBJ2-7,TRBV25-1,CASSGLAEADPYEQYF,TGTGCCAGCAGTGGACTAGCGGAGGCTGACCCCTACGAGCAGTACTTC
-,12,-,TRBJ2-1,TRBV29-1,CSVATGTSEQFF,TGCAGCGTTGCAACAGGAACAAGTGAGCAGTTCTTC
-,14,-,TRBJ1-2,TRBV7-2,CASSPTGTPYGYTF,TGTGCCAGCAGCCCAACCGGGACACCTTATGGCTACACCTTC